The clone carrying this TCR beta chain was seen just once. The CDR3 is 13 amino acids. Germline loops: CDR1 KGHSH, CDR2 LQKENI. Trimming took 5 bases from V and 6 from J; bases not matched to a gene: 7. Indicated treatment: randomized to nivolumab then ipilimumab (arm A) or the reverse (arm B). No patient had prior DNA-damaging chemotherapy. Assay used: immunoSEQ multiplex PCR; TCRdb lists only in-frame clones, some missing. The table has over 30,000 clones, about 83% seen once. The data are from a study of sequential checkpoint blockade in melanoma. The TCR sequence derives from a human donor with melanoma. The source was CD8+ T cells sorted from blood (inferred from file names), collected from a patient given nivolumab and ipilimumab in sequence. The rearrangement uses TRBV18 and TRBJ2-7; TRBD1 aligns across 7 bases. DNA for the CDR3: TGTGCCAGCTCAGTAACAGGGGATCCCGAGCAGTACTTC. It is translated as CASSVTGDPEQYF. The variable domain in full, completed from reference TRBV18 and TRBJ2-7, reads NAGVMQNPRHLVRRRGQEARLRCSPMKGHSHVYWYRQLPEEGLKFMVYLQKENIIDESGMPKERFSAEFPKEGPSILRIQQVVRGDSAAYFCASSVTGDPEQYFGPGTRLTVT.